Below are 15 T cell receptor beta chains sequenced from a single sample in a study of T cell repertoires in ileal Crohn's disease. The time point is: inflamed ileum from the surgical specimen. The repertoire was sequenced with immunoSEQ multiplex PCR; TCRdb's copy has only in-frame clones and lacks some. Found here are a few thousand clones, more than 75% of them singletons; the top ten hold about 40%. Sequenced input: ileal tissue. The receptors come from an adult with Crohn's disease.

The rearrangement links TRBV5-1 to TRBJ1-4; D may be TRBD1 (5 bases). Trimming pared 4 bases from V and 0 bases from J, leaving 10 bases between. CDR3 length: 15 residues. CDR1 SGHRS and CDR2 YFSETQ come from the germline V gene. The CDR3 nucleotides read TGCGCCAGCAGCCTCGCGACAGCAACTAATGAAAAACTGTTTTTT. Translating gives CASSLATATNEKLFF.

V and J are TRBV28 and TRBJ1-5; D is undetermined. This CDR3 has 15 amino acids. The ends were cut back, 6 bases at V and 3 bases at J, with 15 bases in the middle. The germline CDR1 and CDR2 sequences are MDHEN and SYDVKM. CDR3 nucleotides: TGTGCCAGCAGCCCACTCAGAGGGTACAATCAGCCCCAGCATTTT. This sequence encodes CASSPLRGYNQPQHF.

This clone was recorded only once. The V gene is TRBV18, the J gene TRBJ2-2, with unresolved D. With 2 bases removed from V and 2 bases from J, the gap between germline ends came to 12 bases. This CDR3 has 16 residues. Germline V gives CDR1 KGHSH, CDR2 LQKENI. CDR3 amino acids: CASSPNGLSNTGELFF. The CDR3 DNA is TGTGCCAGCTCACCAAACGGGCTCTCTAACACCGGGGAGCTGTTTTTT.

The rearrangement links TRBV7-9 to TRBJ2-3; 7 bases fit TRBD2. Germline assignment: CDR1 SEHNR and CDR2 FQNEAQ (reference sequence). The J segment lost 0 bases and the V segment lost 5 bases, leaving 5 bases of the junction unmatched. The CDR3 extends over 15 amino acids. CDR3 in DNA: TGTGCCAGCAGCGCTCTAGCGGTTAGCACAGATACGCAGTATTTT. This codes for CASSALAVSTDTQYF.

J is TRBJ2-2 and V is TRBV11-2; perhaps D is TRBD1 or TRBD2 (5 bases each). V was trimmed by 3 bases and J by 2 bases, leaving 10 bases between them. The CDR3 is 15 amino acids. CDR1 SGHAT and CDR2 FQNNGV come from the germline V gene. The CDR3 bases are TGTGCCAGCAGCTTTGACGGGGCTAACACCGGGGAGCTGTTTTTT. Its protein is CASSFDGANTGELFF.

V and J are TRBV4-1 and TRBJ2-2, with D perhaps TRBD2 (5 bases). CDR3 length: 13 amino acids. Germline V lookup: CDR1 MGHRA, CDR2 YSYEKL. Trimming stripped 6 bases from V and 5 bases from J, with 10 bases between. CDR3 in DNA: TGCGCCAGCAGTATCAGAGGGACCGGGGAGCTGTTTTTT. Translated: CASSIRGTGELFF.

This sequence joins TRBV9 and TRBJ2-7; maybe TRBD1 (5 bases). The germline CDR1 and CDR2 sequences are SGDLS and YYNGEE. The CDR3 extends over 12 amino acids. V was shortened by 3 bases and J by 1 base, with 5 bases between the two germline ends. CDR3 protein: CASSGQSYEQYF. DNA for the CDR3: TGTGCCAGCAGCGGACAGTCCTACGAGCAGTACTTC.

This clone has just one count. J is TRBJ1-2 and V is TRBV28; the D gene is possibly TRBD1 (5 bases). Germline V lookup: CDR1 MDHEN, CDR2 SYDVKM. The CDR3 covers 14 residues. Trimming cost V 7 bases and J 5 bases, with 17 bases left between them. The DNA of the CDR3 is TGTGCCAGCATTTCCCAGGGTGGCGGGTATGGCTACACCTTC. Amino acids: CASISQGGGYGYTF.

The DNA for the CDR3 is TGTGCCAGCAGTTTAACCCGCCGGGGGGGCGCGGCCGACGAGCAGTACTTC. This sequence encodes CASSLTRRGGAADEQYF. J is TRBJ2-7 and V is TRBV28; 8 bases are a match to TRBD2. Losses at the gene ends were 2 bases for V and 5 bases for J; bases not matched to a gene: 14. Per germline, CDR1 MDHEN and CDR2 SYDVKM. CDR3 size: 17 residues.

The V call is TRBV7-3, the J call TRBJ1-1; 8 bases line up with TRBD1. The V and J ends lost 2 bases and 6 bases, in that order; junction bases with no gene match: 11. The germline V gene encodes CDR1 SGHTA and CDR2 FQGTGA. The CDR3 spans 16 residues. The CDR3 sequence is CASSLGSGGGMAEAFF. CDR3 nucleotides: TGTGCCAGCAGCTTAGGGTCAGGGGGCGGAATGGCTGAAGCTTTCTTT.

This rearrangement joins TRBV7-9 to TRBJ1-4; maybe TRBD1 (6 bases). CDR3 length equals 15 residues. Trimming took 2 bases from V and 4 from J, leaving 11 bases between them. The germline V gene encodes CDR1 SEHNR and CDR2 FQNEAQ (reference sequence). Here the CDR3 reads CASSLQGDINEKLFF. CDR3 DNA: TGTGCCAGCAGCTTACAAGGGGACATTAATGAAAAACTGTTTTTT.

The chain employs TRBV10-3 and TRBJ1-6, with D maybe TRBD1 (6 bases). The CDR3 consists of 13 residues. V was trimmed by 6 bases and J by 11 bases, leaving 14 bases between them. Germline-derived CDR1 and CDR2 are ENHRY and SYGVKD. The CDR3 sequence is CAIRGQLSTPLHF. The DNA for the CDR3 is TGTGCCATCAGAGGACAGCTAAGTACACCCCTCCACTTT.

This clone has more than one count but fewer than ten. The rearrangement links TRBV2 to TRBJ1-5; D gene ambiguous. Per germline, CDR1 SNHLY and CDR2 FYNNEI. Trimming stripped 7 bases from V and 0 bases from J, with 4 bases between. The CDR3 is 12 residues long. The CDR3 sequence is CASTDSNQPQHF. The CDR3 region has the DNA TGTGCCAGCACAGATAGCAATCAGCCCCAGCATTTT.

V gene TRBV5-1 combines with J gene TRBJ2-7, with 8 bases lining up with TRBD1. With 4 bases clipped from V and 5 bases from J, the junction kept 14 bases outside the gene matches. Germline V gives CDR1 SGHRS, CDR2 YFSETQ. This CDR3 has 16 residues. CDR3 loop: CASSPRTAGGSDEQYF. In DNA, the CDR3 is TGCGCCAGCAGCCCGCGGACTGCAGGGGGCTCAGACGAGCAGTACTTC.

The rearrangement links TRBV6-1 to TRBJ1-2; TRBD1 aligns across 7 bases. The trim removed 0 bases at V and 3 bases at J, leaving 4 bases unmatched. Germline CDR1 is MNHNS and CDR2 is SASEGT. This CDR3 is built from 15 residues. CDR3 protein: CASSEAGQKHYGYTF. The CDR3 DNA reads as TGTGCCAGCAGTGAAGCGGGACAGAAACACTATGGCTACACCTTC.